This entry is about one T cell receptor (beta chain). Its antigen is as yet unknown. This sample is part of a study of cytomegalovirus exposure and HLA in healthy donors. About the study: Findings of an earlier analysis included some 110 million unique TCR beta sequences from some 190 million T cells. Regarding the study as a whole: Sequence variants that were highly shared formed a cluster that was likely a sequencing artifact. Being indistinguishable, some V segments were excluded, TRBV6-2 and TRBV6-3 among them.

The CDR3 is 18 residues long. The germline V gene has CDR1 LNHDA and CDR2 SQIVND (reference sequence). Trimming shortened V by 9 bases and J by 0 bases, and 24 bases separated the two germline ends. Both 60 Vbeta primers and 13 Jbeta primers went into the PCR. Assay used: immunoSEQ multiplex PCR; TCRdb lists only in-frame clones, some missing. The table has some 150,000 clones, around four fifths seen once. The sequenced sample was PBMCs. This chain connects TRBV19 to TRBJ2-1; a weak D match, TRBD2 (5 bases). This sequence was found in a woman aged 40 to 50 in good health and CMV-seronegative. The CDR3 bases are TGTGCCAGATTCTGGGAGATCTACTCTTTCAGCTCCTACAATGAGCAGTTCTTC. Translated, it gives CARFWEIYSFSSYNEQFF. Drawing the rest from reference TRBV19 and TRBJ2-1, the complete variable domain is DGGITQSPKYLFRKEGQNVTLSCEQNLNHDAMYWYRQDPGQGLRLIYYSQIVNDFQKGDIAEGYSVSREKKESFPLTVTSAQKNPTAFYLCARFWEIYSFSSYNEQFFGPGTRLTVL.